Listed below are T cell receptor beta chains from one sample, sequenced in a study of blood T cell repertoires in COVID-19. Sequencing used immunoSEQ multiplex PCR; TCRdb keeps in-frame clones, though not all of them. The table includes 290,000 or so clones, around nine tenths detected once. Sequencing input: PBMCs or T cells enriched from blood (not recorded which). All receptors derive from a woman aged 18-29 years who had recovered from COVID-19. CDR3s include the opening cysteine and the closing phenylalanine or tryptophan. D genes are given only for firm matches. The size of a clone is reported for some rows only, either as once, few or many, or as a class for expanded clones.

TGTGCCATCAGTGAGTCGGCGACCGAGGTTAATGAAAAACTGTTTTTT | CAISESATEVNEKLFF | . | 16 | TRBJ1-4 | . | TRBV10-3
TGTGCCAGCAGCCTCCGGGGGACGACGCAAGAGACCCAGTACTTC | CASSLRGTTQETQYF | . | 15 | TRBJ2-5 | . | TRBV11-3
TGTGCCAGCAGTTTAGACAGGGGTATGCGAAACACCGGGGAGCTGTTTTTT | CASSLDRGMRNTGELFF | once | 17 | TRBJ2-2 | TRBD1 | TRBV28
TGTGCCAGCAGCCTCCCTGCCGGGACTAGCCCCTACAATGAGCAGTTCTTC | CASSLPAGTSPYNEQFF | . | 17 | TRBJ2-1 | TRBD2 | TRBV3-1/TRBV3-2
TGCGCCAGCAGCCAAGTGTCGGCAGGGAAAGGTAATGAGCAGTTCTTC | CASSQVSAGKGNEQFF | once | 16 | TRBJ2-1 | . | TRBV4-3
TGTGCCAGCAGCCGAATTGGGGGACTAGCATCCTACAATGAGCAGTTCTTC | CASSRIGGLASYNEQFF | once | 17 | TRBJ2-1 | TRBD2 | TRBV3-1/TRBV3-2
TGTGCCAGCAGTTTAGGGGACTCTCTAGGGCAGTATTTT | CASSLGDSLGQYF | . | 13 | TRBJ2-3 | . | TRBV12-3/TRBV12-4
TGTGCCTGGAGTGCCCGCAGGGGAAGCACAGATACGCAGTATTTT | CAWSARRGSTDTQYF | . | 15 | TRBJ2-3 | . | TRBV30
TGTGCCAGCAGCTTTGACAGACCCTACGAGCAGTACTTC | CASSFDRPYEQYF | . | 13 | TRBJ2-7 | . | TRBV11-2
TGCGCCAGCAGCCAAGAGACAGGGGGCCTCTATGGCTACACCTTC | CASSQETGGLYGYTF | . | 15 | TRBJ1-2 | TRBD1 | TRBV4-3
TGTGCCAGCAGTTTCAGACAGGGGGCTTCCTACGAGCAGTACTTC | CASSFRQGASYEQYF | once | 15 | TRBJ2-7 | TRBD1 | TRBV27
TGTGCCAGCAGCCAATCTACGGGATCCGGGGAGCTGTTTTTT | CASSQSTGSGELFF | . | 14 | TRBJ2-2 | . | TRBV16
TGTGCCAGCAGTCCGGGACAGGTAGGATCACCCCTCCACTTT | CASSPGQVGSPLHF | few | 14 | TRBJ1-6 | TRBD1 | TRBV27
TGTGCCAGCAGTTCACGGCACTCCAGGGAGACCCAGTACTTC | CASSSRHSRETQYF | . | 14 | TRBJ2-5 | . | TRBV27
TGTGCCAGCAGCTTGGGGAACAGGGGGCAAGGCAATCAGCCCCAGCATTTT | CASSLGNRGQGNQPQHF | . | 17 | TRBJ1-5 | TRBD1 | TRBV7-9
TGCGCCAGCAGTCCCCGAGCTAGCGGGAGAAGTTGGGATGGCAATGAGCAGTTCTTC | CASSPRASGRSWDGNEQFF | . | 19 | TRBJ2-1 | TRBD2 | TRBV4-1
TGTGCCAGCACCACAGGGGATTACTATGGCTACACCTTC | CASTTGDYYGYTF | . | 13 | TRBJ1-2 | TRBD1 | TRBV28
TGTGCCAGCAGCTTATTGCAGGGAGGCTACGAGCAGTACTTC | CASSLLQGGYEQYF | . | 14 | TRBJ2-7 | . | TRBV11-2